This T cell receptor beta chain was captured by sequencing in a study of T cells in Graves' hyperthyroidism and ophthalmopathy. Study-wide context: Before treatment of any kind, peripheral blood was taken at initial diagnosis.

This clonotype was counted ten times or more. Patients were aged 18 to 65, had disease duration under 2 months, and had newly diagnosed hyperthyroidism. Lactation, pregnancy, other autoimmune disease or uncontrolled infection excluded patients. Germline V gives CDR1 DFQATT, CDR2 SNEGSKA (reference sequence). The CDR3 has 14 amino acids. Amplification of TCR beta CDR3 regions was performed using RNA transcripts as template. With the HTBI primer set, the TCR CDR3 went through a first round of RT-PCR. TCRdb re-called the multiplex PCR reads with MiXCR, one entry per CDR3 protein. Of 690,000 or so distinct CDR3 sequences listed, about 17% are singletons.

The gene calls are TRBV20-1 and TRBJ2-5; 8 bases agree with TRBD2. Sequencing was done on a sample of blood. This sequence was found in a woman between 45 and 60 years old with Graves' hyperthyroidism that later progressed to Graves' ophthalmopathy. Written as DNA, the CDR3 is TGCTCTGTTGGCGGCGGGGGGCCCCAAGAGACCCAGTACTTC. Its protein product is CSVGGGGPQETQYF.